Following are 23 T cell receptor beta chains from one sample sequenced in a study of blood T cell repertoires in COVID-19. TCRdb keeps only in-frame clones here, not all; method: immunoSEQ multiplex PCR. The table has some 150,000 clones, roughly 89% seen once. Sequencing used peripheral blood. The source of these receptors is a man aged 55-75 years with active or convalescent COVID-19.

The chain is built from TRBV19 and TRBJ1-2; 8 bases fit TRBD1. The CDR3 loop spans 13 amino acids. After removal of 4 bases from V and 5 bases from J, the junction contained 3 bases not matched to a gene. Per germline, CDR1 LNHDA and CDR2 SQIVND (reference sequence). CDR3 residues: CASSTGTGYGYTF. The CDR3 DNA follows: TGTGCCAGTAGTACCGGGACAGGATATGGCTACACCTTC.

The DNA of the CDR3 is TGTGCCAGCAGCCCCCGCGGGTACTATAGCAATCAGCCCCAGCATTTT. This translates into CASSPRGYYSNQPQHF. The V gene is TRBV7-9, the J gene TRBJ1-5; D uncertain. The length of the CDR3 is 16 residues. CDR1 and CDR2 (germline): SEHNR, FQNEAQ (reference sequence). V gave up 5 bases and J gave up 0 bases, with 14 bases separating them.

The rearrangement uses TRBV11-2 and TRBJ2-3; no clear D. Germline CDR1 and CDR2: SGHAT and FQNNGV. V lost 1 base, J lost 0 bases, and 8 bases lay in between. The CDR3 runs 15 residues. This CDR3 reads CASSLVEISTDTQYF. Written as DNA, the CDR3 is TGTGCCAGCAGCTTAGTAGAGATTAGCACAGATACGCAGTATTTT.

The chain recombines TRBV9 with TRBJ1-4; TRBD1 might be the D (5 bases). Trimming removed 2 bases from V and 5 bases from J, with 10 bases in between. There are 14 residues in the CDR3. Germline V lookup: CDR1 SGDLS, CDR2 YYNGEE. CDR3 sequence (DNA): TGTGCCAGCAGCGTTGCAGGGTCCAATGAAAAACTGTTTTTT. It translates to CASSVAGSNEKLFF. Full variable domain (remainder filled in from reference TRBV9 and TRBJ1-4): DSGVTQTPKHLITATGQRVTLRCSPRSGDLSVYWYQQSLDQGLQFLIQYYNGEERAKGNILERFSAQQFPDLHSELNLSSLELGDSALYFCASSVAGSNEKLFFGSGTQLSVL.

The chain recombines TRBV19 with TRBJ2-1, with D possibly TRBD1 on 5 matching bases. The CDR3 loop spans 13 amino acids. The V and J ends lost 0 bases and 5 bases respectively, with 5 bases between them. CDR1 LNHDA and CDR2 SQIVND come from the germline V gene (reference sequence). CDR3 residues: CASSIDRDNEQFF. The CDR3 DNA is TGTGCCAGTAGTATAGACAGGGACAATGAGCAGTTCTTC.

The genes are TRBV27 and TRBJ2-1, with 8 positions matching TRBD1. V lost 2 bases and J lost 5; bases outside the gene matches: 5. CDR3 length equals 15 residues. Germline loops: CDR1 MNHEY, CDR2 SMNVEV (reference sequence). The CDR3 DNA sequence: TGTGCCAGCAGTTTAATAGGGACAGGTAACAATGAGCAGTTCTTC. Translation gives CASSLIGTGNNEQFF.

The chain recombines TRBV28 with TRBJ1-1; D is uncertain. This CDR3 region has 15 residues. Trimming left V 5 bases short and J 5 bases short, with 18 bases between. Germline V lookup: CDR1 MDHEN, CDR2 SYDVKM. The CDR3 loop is CASSPGASRVTEAFF. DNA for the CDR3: TGTGCCAGCAGTCCCGGAGCATCGAGGGTTACTGAAGCTTTCTTT.

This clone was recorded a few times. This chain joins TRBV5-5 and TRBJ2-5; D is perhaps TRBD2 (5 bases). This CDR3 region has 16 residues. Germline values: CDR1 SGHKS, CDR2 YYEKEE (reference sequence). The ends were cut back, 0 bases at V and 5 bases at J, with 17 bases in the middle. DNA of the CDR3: TGTGCCAGCAGCTTGGGACCGGGGTCAAATCAGGAGACCCAGTACTTC. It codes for CASSLGPGSNQETQYF.

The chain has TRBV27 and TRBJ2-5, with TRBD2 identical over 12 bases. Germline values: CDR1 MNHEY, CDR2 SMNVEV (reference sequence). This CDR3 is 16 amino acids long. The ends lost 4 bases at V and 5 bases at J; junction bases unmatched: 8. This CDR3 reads CASSSLLAGGVETQYF. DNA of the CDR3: TGTGCCAGCAGTTCCCTACTAGCGGGAGGAGTGGAGACCCAGTACTTC.

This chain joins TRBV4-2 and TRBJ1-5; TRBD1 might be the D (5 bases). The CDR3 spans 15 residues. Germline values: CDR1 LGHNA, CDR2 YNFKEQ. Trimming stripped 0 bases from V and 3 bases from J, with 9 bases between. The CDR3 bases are TGTGCCAGCAGCCAAGAAACGGGGGACAATCAGCCCCAGCATTTT. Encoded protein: CASSQETGDNQPQHF.

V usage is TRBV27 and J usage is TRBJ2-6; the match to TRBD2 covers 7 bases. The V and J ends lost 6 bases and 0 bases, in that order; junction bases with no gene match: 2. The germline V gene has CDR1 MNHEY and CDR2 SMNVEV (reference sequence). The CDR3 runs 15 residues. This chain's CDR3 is CASRGTISGANVLTF. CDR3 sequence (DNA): TGTGCCAGCAGGGGGACTATCTCTGGGGCCAACGTCCTGACTTTC.

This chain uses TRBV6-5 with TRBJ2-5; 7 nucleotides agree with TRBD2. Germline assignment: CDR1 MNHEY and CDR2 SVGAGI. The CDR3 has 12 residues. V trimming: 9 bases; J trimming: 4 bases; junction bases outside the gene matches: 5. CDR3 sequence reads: CASQSGVETQYF. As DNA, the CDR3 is TGTGCCAGTCAGAGCGGGGTAGAGACCCAGTACTTC.

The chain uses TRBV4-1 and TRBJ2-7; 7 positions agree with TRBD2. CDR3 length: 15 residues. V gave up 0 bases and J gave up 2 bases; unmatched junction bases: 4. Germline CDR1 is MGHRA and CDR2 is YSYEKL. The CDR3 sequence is CASSQDPSGTYEQYF. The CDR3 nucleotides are TGCGCCAGCAGCCAAGATCCTAGCGGAACCTACGAGCAGTACTTC.

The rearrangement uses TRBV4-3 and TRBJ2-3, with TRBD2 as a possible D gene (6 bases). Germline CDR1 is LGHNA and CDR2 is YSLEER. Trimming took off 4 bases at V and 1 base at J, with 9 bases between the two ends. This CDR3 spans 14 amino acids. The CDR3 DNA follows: TGCGCCAGCAGCCCCTCGGGGGGCACAGATACGCAGTATTTT. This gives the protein CASSPSGGTDTQYF.

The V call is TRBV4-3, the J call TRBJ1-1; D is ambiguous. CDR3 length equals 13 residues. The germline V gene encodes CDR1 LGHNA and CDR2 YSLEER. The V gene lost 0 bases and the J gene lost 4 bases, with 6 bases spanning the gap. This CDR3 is CASSQDPGTEAFF. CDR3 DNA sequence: TGCGCCAGCAGCCAAGATCCGGGCACTGAAGCTTTCTTT.

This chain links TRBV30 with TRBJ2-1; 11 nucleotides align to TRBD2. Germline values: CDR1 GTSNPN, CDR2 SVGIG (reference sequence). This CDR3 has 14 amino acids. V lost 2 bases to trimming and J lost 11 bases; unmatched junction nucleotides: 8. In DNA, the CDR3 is TGTGCCTGGAGTAAGCTAGCGGGGGGTCTTAAGCAGTTCTTC. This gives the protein CAWSKLAGGLKQFF.

For the CDR3, the DNA is TGCGCCAGCAGTCAATCTCAGGGGGCGCGTCTTACAACTAATGAAAAACTGTTTTTT. It translates to CASSQSQGARLTTNEKLFF. The chain uses TRBV23-1 and TRBJ1-4; 8 nucleotides match TRBD1. TRBV23-1 is recorded as an ORF, its role being uncertain. CDR3 length equals 19 residues. V shed 0 bases, J shed 0 bases, and the junction held 9 bases outside the gene matches.

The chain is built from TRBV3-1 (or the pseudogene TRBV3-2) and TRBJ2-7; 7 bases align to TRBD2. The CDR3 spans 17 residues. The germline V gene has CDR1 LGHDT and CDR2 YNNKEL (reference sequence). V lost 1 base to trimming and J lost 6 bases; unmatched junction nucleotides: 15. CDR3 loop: CASSQVFPSGLRLEQYF. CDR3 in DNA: TGTGCCAGCAGCCAAGTGTTCCCTAGCGGCCTCCGGCTCGAGCAGTACTTC.

As DNA, the CDR3 is TGTGCCAGTAGTAACAAGGGGACATATGGCTACACCTTC. Protein: CASSNKGTYGYTF. The chain links TRBV19 to TRBJ1-2, with D maybe TRBD1 (6 bases). The CDR3 is 13 residues long. V dropped 4 bases and J dropped 5 bases, with 11 bases sitting between them. Germline loops: CDR1 LNHDA, CDR2 SQIVND (reference sequence).

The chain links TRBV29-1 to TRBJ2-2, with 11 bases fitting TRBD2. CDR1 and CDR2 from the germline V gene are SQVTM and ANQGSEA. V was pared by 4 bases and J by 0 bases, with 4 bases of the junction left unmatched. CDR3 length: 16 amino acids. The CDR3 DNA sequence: TGCAGCGTTGGGGCGACTAGCGGGACGAACACCGGGGAGCTGTTTTTT. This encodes CSVGATSGTNTGELFF.

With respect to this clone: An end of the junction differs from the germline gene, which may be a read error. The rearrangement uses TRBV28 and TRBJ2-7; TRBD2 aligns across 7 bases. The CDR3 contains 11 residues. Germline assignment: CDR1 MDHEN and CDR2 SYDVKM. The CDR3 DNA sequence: TGTGCCAGCAGTTCCTCAGCGGGGTCAAACTTC. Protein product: CASSSSAGSNF.

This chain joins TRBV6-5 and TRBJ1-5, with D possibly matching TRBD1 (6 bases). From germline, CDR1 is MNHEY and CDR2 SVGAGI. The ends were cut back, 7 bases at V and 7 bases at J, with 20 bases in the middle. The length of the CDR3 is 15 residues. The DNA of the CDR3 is TGTGCCAGCAAAACCGGGACAAACTCGTGGCAGCCCCAGCATTTT. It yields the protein CASKTGTNSWQPQHF.

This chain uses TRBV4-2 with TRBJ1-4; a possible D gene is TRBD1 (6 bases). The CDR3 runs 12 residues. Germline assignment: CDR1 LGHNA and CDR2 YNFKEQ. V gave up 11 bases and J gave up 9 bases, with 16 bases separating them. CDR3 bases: TGTGCCGTGGGGGCATTGCGTAAAAAACTGTTTTTT. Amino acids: CAVGALRKKLFF.